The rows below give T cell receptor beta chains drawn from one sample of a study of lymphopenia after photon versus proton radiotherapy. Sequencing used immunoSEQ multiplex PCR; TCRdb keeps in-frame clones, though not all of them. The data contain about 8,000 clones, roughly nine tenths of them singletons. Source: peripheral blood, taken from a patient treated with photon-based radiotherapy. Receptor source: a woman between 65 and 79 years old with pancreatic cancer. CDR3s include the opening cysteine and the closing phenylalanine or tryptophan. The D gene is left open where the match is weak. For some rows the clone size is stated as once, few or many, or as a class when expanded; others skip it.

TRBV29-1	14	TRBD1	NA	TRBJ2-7	CSVEDEGARIEQYF
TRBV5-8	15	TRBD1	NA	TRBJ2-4	CASSSYRGGPDIQYF
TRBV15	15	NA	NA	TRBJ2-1	CATSRDIGRNNEQFF
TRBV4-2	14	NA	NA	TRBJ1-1	CASSQTGSGTEAFF
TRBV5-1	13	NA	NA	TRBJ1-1	CASSGDSLGEAFF
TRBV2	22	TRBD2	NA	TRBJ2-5	CASTAQLLGGTSGKRGKETQYF
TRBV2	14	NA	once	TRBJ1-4	CASSAGGRNEKLFF
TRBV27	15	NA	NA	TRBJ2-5	CASSKNQGGGETQYF
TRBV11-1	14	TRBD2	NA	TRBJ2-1	CASSLQTSGREQFF
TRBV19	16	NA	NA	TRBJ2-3	CASSITGFLGTDTQYF
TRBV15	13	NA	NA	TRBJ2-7	CATSTLKGYEQYF
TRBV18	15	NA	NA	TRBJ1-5	CASSNHTNSNQPQHF
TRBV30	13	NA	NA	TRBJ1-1	CAWSVMGFAEAFF
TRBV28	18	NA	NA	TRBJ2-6	CASSGSSLTQSRANVLTF
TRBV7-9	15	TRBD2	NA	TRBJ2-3	CASSLGSGPTDTQYF
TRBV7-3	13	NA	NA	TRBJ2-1	CASSPRLSNEQFF
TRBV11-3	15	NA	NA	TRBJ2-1	CASSARAGAYNEQFF
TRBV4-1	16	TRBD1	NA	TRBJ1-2	CASSQLRTGGNYGYTF
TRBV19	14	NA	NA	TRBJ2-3	CASRRAGSTDTQYF
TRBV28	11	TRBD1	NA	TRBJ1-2	CASRDREVRAF
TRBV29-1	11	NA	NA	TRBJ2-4	CSVLDKNIQYF
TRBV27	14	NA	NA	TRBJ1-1	CASSLLVGNTEAFF
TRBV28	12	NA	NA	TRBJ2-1	CASSLQENEQFF
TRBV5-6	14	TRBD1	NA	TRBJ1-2	CASSYTGATYGYTF
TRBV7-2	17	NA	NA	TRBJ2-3	CASSLRTPLLSTDTQYF
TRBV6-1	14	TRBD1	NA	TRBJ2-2	CASTTGGGTGELFF
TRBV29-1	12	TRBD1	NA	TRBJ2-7	CSVWTGPYEQYF
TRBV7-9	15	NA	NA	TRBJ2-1	CASSSGLPGYNEQFF
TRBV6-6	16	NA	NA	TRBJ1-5	CASSYSVRGAHQPQHF
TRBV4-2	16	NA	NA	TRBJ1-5	CASSQDLTRVDQPQHF
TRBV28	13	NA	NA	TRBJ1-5	CASKGQYNQPQHF
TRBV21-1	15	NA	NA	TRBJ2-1	CASSKDGGICNEQFF
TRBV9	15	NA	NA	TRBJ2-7	CASSVAGFSGYEQYF
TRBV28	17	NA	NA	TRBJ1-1	CASSRTPRDIMNTEAFF
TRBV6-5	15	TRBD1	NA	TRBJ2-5	CASRPSGQVQETQYF
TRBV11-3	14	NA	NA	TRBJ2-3	CASSLGGVGDTQYF
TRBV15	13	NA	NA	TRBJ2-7	CATSRDNSYEQYF
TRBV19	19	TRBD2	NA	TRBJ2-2	CASSMVTSGRPLNTGELFF
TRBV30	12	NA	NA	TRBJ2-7	CAWSAPPHRVWF
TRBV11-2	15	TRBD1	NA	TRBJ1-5	CASSSGTGFDQPQHF
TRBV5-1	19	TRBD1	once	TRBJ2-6	CASSAPLGQVSSGANVLTF
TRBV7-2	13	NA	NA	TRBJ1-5	CASSSDSNQPQHF
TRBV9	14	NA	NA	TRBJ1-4	CASSPGQRGEKLFF
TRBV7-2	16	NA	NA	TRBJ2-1	CASSPAGNRENNEQFF
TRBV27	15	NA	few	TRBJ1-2	CASSLSVGEPVGYTF
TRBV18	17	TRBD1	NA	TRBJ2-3	CASSPGVGTGSYDTQYF